The T cell receptor beta chain under discussion was sequenced for a study of molecular identifiers for immune sequencing clone quantification. The V end was cut by 11 bases, the J end by 1 base, with 21 bases between. The CDR3 is 15 amino acids. The germline V gene encodes CDR1 SGHAT and CDR2 FQNNGV. TCRdb reprocessed the PCR reads with MiXCR, giving one entry per CDR3 protein. This sample carries about 640,000 distinct CDR3 sequences, roughly 21% of them seen once, and the ten largest clones take 0.7% to 1%. Points on this clonotype: This clone may be a read error of a much larger clone one base away.

The rearrangement uses TRBV11-2 and TRBJ2-7, with unresolved D. This receptor was taken from a human donor in good health. Some libraries in this study had Jurkat cell RNA spiked in. The source material was naive CD8+ T cells from blood, with Jurkat cell RNA spiked in. Subset here: FACS-sorted CD8+CD4-CCR7+CD45RA+ naive T cells. In DNA, the CDR3 is TGTGCCGGCACCAACCATTTCCGTATATCCTACGAGCAGTACTTC. Its protein is CAGTNHFRISYEQYF.